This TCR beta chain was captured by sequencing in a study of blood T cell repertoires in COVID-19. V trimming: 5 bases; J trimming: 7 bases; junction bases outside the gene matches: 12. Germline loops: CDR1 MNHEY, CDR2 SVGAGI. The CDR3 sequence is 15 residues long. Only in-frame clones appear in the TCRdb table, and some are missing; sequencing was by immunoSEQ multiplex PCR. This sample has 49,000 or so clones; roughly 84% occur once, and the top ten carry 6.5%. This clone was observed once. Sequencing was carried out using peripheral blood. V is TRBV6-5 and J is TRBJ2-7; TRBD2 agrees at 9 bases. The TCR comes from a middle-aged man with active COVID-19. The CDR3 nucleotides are TGTGCCAGCAGTCCTTACGGGGTAGCGGGGGAAGAGCAGTACTTC. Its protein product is CASSPYGVAGEEQYF.